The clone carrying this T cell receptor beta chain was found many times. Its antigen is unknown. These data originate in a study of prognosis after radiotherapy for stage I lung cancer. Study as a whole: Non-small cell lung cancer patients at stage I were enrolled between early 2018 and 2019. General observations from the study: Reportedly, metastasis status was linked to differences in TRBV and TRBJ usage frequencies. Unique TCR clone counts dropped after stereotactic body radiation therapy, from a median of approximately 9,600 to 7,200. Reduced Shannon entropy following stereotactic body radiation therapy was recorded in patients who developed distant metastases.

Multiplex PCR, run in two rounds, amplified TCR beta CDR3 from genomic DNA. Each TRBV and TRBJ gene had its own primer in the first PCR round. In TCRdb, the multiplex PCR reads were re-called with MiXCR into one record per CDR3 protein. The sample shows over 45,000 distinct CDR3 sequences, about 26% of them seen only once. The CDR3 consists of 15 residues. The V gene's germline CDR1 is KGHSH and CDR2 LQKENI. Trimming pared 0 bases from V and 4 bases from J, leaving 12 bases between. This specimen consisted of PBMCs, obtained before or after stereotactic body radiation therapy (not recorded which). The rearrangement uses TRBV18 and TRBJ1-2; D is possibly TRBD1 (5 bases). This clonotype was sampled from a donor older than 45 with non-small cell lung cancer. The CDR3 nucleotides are TGTGCCAGCTCACCACCGGAGGGGTGGCTCTATGGCTACACCTTC. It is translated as CASSPPEGWLYGYTF.